Listed here are 29 T cell receptor beta chains from one sample, sequenced in a study of blood T cells in healthy people across ages. Next came a second PCR, run for roughly 6 to 11 cycles, which used a sample-barcoded 5' primer along with a J-beta primer mix. Using its own MiXCR run on the 5' RACE reads, TCRdb lists one record per CDR3 protein. Among 600,000 to 1,000,000 distinct CDR3 sequences listed, 58% were seen once. The sample consisted of blood. All receptors derive from a man aged 25 to 40 in good health.

The chain has TRBV20-1 and TRBJ2-3; D gene ambiguous. The V gene's germline CDR1 is DFQATT and CDR2 SNEGSKA (reference sequence). V was shortened by 3 bases and J by 4 bases, with 11 bases between the two germline ends. The CDR3 runs 13 residues. The CDR3: CSASAVWADTQYF. The CDR3 DNA is TGCAGTGCTAGTGCCGTATGGGCAGATACGCAGTATTTT.

The gene calls are TRBV2 and TRBJ2-7; D possibly corresponds to TRBD1 (6 bases). Germline CDR1 and CDR2: SNHLY and FYNNEI. V was cut by 6 bases and J by 5 bases, with 17 bases left in between. The length of the CDR3 is 14 residues. The CDR3 bases are TGTGCCAGCAGGAAACAGGGAATCCTAGACGAGCAGTACTTC. Its protein product is CASRKQGILDEQYF. The full variable domain, its missing parts supplied by reference TRBV2 and TRBJ2-7, is EPEVTQTPSHQVTQMGQEVILRCVPISNHLYFYWYRQILGQKVEFLVSFYNNEISEKSEIFDDQFSVERPDGSNFTLKIRSTKLEDSAMYFCASRKQGILDEQYFGPGTRLTVT.

This clonotype has just one count. V is TRBV5-1 and J is TRBJ2-7; TRBD1 agrees at 11 bases. The J segment lost 5 bases and the V segment lost 4 bases, leaving 5 bases of the junction unmatched. The V gene's germline CDR1 is SGHRS and CDR2 YFSETQ. The CDR3 length is 14 residues. The CDR3 sequence: CASSVDRGQDEQYF. DNA for the CDR3: TGCGCCAGCAGCGTGGACAGGGGGCAGGACGAGCAGTACTTC.

This sequence joins TRBV6-5 and TRBJ1-1; D is ambiguous. Germline CDR1 MNHEY, CDR2 SVGAGI. The CDR3 loop spans 14 amino acids. Between the trimmed V and J ends, which lost 2 bases and 6 bases, there was a span of 13 bases. CDR3 sequence: CASSYLSERAEAFF. CDR3 DNA sequence: TGTGCCAGCAGTTACCTATCTGAAAGGGCTGAAGCTTTCTTT.

The chain carries TRBV4-2 and TRBJ2-3; 10 nucleotides agree with TRBD2. Germline CDR1 is LGHNA and CDR2 is YNFKEQ. This CDR3 is 15 amino acids long. The junction had 5 bases not matched to a gene; V was cut back by 4 bases and J by 4 bases. The CDR3 region is CASSPSGRGPDTQYF. The CDR3, as DNA: TGTGCCAGCAGCCCCAGCGGGAGGGGCCCAGATACGCAGTATTTT.

This clonotype is a singleton in its sample. A read error may explain this, as a much larger clone is one base away. The chain has TRBV24-1 and TRBJ2-3, with D perhaps matching TRBD2 (5 bases). CDR1 is KGHDR, CDR2 SFDVKD, per germline. V was clipped by 9 bases and J by 4 bases, with 13 bases between them. This CDR3 is built from 13 residues. CDR3 in DNA: TGTGCCACCGGCGGAGGAGACCCAGATACGCAGTATTTT. The encoded protein is CATGGGDPDTQYF.

In its sample, this clonotype was seen a few times. The chain carries TRBV7-9 and TRBJ2-5; D is unclear. V was cut by 5 bases and J by 5 bases, with 12 bases left in between. Germline values: CDR1 SEHNR, CDR2 FQNEAQ (reference sequence). This CDR3 comprises 13 residues. CDR3 DNA sequence: TGTGCCAGCAGCCGCATACCCGAGGAGACCCAGTACTTC. Its protein product is CASSRIPEETQYF. The whole variable domain, remainder taken from reference TRBV7-9 and TRBJ2-5, is DTGVSQNPRHKITKRGQNVTFRCDPISEHNRLYWYRQTLGQGPEFLTYFQNEAQLEKSRLLSDRFSAERPKGSFSTLEIQRTEQGDSAMYLCASSRIPEETQYFGPGTRLLVL.

The CDR3 is CASSEFGSLTYEQYF. In DNA form, the CDR3 reads TGTGCCAGCAGTGAATTCGGCAGCCTAACCTACGAGCAGTACTTC. The J gene is TRBJ2-5, the V gene TRBV2, with D uncertain. The DNA end is more similar to TRBJ2-7, so the J call may be wrong. Germline-derived CDR1 and CDR2 are SNHLY and FYNNEI. This CDR3 has 15 amino acids.

This clonotype was observed a few times. CDR3 sequence (DNA): TGTGCCAGTACCCCAATGGGGACTTCCAACAATGAGCAGTTCTTC. Amino acids: CASTPMGTSNNEQFF. This sequence joins TRBV6-5 and TRBJ2-1; a weak D match, TRBD2 (6 bases). The CDR3 has 15 residues. Trimming removed 9 bases at V and 5 bases at J, with 20 bases between. Germline V gene lookup returns CDR1 MNHEY and CDR2 SVGAGI.

The chain combines TRBV6-2 or TRBV6-3 with TRBJ2-1; D is possibly TRBD1 (5 bases). The germline V and J ends were trimmed by 2 bases and 9 bases, with 8 bases remaining between them. The CDR3 has 12 amino acids. Germline V gene data show CDR1 as MNHEY and CDR2 as SVGEGT. The CDR3 sequence: CASSYGACEQFF. DNA for the CDR3: TGTGCCAGCAGTTACGGGGCCTGTGAGCAGTTCTTC.

This clonotype occurred a few times. This chain connects TRBV29-1 to TRBJ2-1; D may correspond to TRBD1 or TRBD2 (9 bases each). The assigned J gene may be wrong: the sequence end matches TRBJ2-7 better. The CDR3 sequence is 17 residues long. Germline V gives CDR1 SQVTM, CDR2 ANQGSEA. CDR3 nucleotide sequence: TGCAGCGTTGGGGGGACAGGGAAGACTAGCGGTACCTACGAGCAGTACTTC. It translates to CSVGGTGKTSGTYEQYF.

The chain carries TRBV7-2 and TRBJ2-7; 7 nucleotides align to TRBD1. The trim removed 6 bases at V and 3 bases at J, leaving 11 bases unmatched. CDR1 SGHTA and CDR2 FQGNSA come from the germline V gene. This CDR3 contains 15 residues. The CDR3 sequence: CASRQGQRDSYEQYF. Written as DNA, the CDR3 is TGTGCCAGCAGACAAGGGCAAAGGGACAGCTACGAGCAGTACTTC.

V is TRBV20-1 and J is TRBJ2-5; a possible D gene is TRBD1 (5 bases). There are 13 residues in the CDR3. Germline-derived CDR1 and CDR2 are DFQATT and SNEGSKA (reference sequence). Trimming took off 6 bases at V and 1 base at J, with 12 bases between the two ends. CDR3 in amino acids: CSAYDSFQETQYF. The CDR3 region has the DNA TGCAGTGCGTATGACAGTTTCCAAGAGACCCAGTACTTC.

This clonotype was detected many times. The chain links TRBV5-1 to TRBJ2-7, with D unresolved. This CDR3 spans 14 amino acids. The germline CDR1 and CDR2 sequences are SGHRS and YFSETQ. Trimming cost V 1 base and J 6 bases, with 14 bases left between them. CDR3 bases: TGCGCCAGCAGCTTGAAGACGGACCGTTCCGAGCAGTACTTC. Amino acids: CASSLKTDRSEQYF.

The chain links TRBV20-1 to TRBJ1-2; 9 nucleotides match TRBD1. The germline CDR1 and CDR2 sequences are DFQATT and SNEGSKA (reference sequence). V lost 5 bases, J lost 7 bases, and 11 bases stayed unmatched. The CDR3 has 14 amino acids. The CDR3 loop reads CSAPTGGGVGGYTF. The CDR3 nucleotides are TGCAGTGCTCCGACAGGGGGGGGGGTAGGTGGCTACACCTTC.

This clonotype came up a few times. This chain connects TRBV6-6 to TRBJ2-3; D unresolved. Trimming cost V 4 bases and J 4 bases, with 15 bases left between them. CDR1 is MNHNY, CDR2 SVGAGI, per germline (reference sequence). This CDR3 contains 15 residues. Here the CDR3 DNA reads TGTGCCAGCAGTTCGCCGGATATCCCCCCAGATACGCAGTATTTT. As protein: CASSSPDIPPDTQYF.

This rearrangement joins TRBV29-1 to TRBJ2-3, with D unclear. This CDR3 region has 14 residues. From germline, CDR1 is SQVTM and CDR2 ANQGSEA. The V end was cut by 8 bases, the J end by 0 bases, with 15 bases between. The CDR3 loop reads CSSRGPWSTDTQYF. CDR3 DNA sequence: TGCAGCTCCAGAGGCCCTTGGAGCACAGATACGCAGTATTTT.

The chain recombines TRBV11-2 with TRBJ2-2, with D perhaps given as TRBD1 or TRBD2 (6 bases each). The ends were cut back, 4 bases at V and 3 bases at J, with 18 bases in the middle. CDR1 is SGHAT, CDR2 FQNNGV, per germline. The CDR3 is made up of 17 amino acids. The CDR3 is CASSSEGPGEDTGELFF. CDR3 nucleotide sequence: TGTGCCAGCAGCTCCGAAGGGCCAGGGGAGGACACCGGGGAGCTGTTTTTT.

This clonotype was seen a few times. The J gene is TRBJ2-7, the V gene TRBV30, with 11 bases lining up with TRBD1. J was trimmed by 4 bases and V by 0 bases; bases with no gene match: 5. The CDR3 loop spans 15 amino acids. CDR1 is GTSNPN and CDR2 is SVGIG in the germline V gene (reference sequence). CDR3 coding DNA: TGTGCCTGGAGTGTACTTGGACAGGGGGCGTACGAGCAGTACTTC. Residues: CAWSVLGQGAYEQYF. Variable domain in full (rest from reference TRBV30 and TRBJ2-7): SQTIHQWPATLVQPVGSPLSLECTVEGTSNPNLYWYRQAAGRGLQLLFYSVGIGQISSEVPQNLSASRPQDRQFILSSKKLLLSDSGFYLCAWSVLGQGAYEQYFGPGTRLTVT.

The gene calls are TRBV7-2 and TRBJ2-3; no clear D. The germline V gene has CDR1 SGHTA and CDR2 FQGNSA. V lost 3 bases, J lost 7 bases, and 8 bases lay in between. This CDR3 region has 12 residues. The CDR3 sequence: CASSFSWNTQYF. In DNA form, the CDR3 reads TGTGCCAGCAGCTTTTCCTGGAATACGCAGTATTTT.

The chain couples TRBV7-2 to TRBJ2-7, with a possible D match to TRBD1 (6 bases). Trimming shortened V by 4 bases and J by 12 bases, and 25 bases separated the two germline ends. There are 15 residues in the CDR3. Germline V gives CDR1 SGHTA, CDR2 FQGNSA. The CDR3 reads CASSSGVQEQETRYF. CDR3 coding DNA: TGTGCCAGCAGCTCAGGGGTACAAGAACAAGAGACCCGGTACTTC.

The CDR3 region has the DNA TGTGCCAGCAGCTTTCTCGGGCTGGAGACCCAGTACTTC. Translated: CASSFLGLETQYF. This sequence joins TRBV7-2 and TRBJ2-5; no firm D call. The CDR3 loop spans 13 amino acids. V lost 3 bases and J 5 bases, leaving 10 bases between the germline ends. The germline CDR1 and CDR2 sequences are SGHTA and FQGNSA.

The genes are TRBV15 and TRBJ2-6, with D perhaps TRBD1 (6 bases). This CDR3 spans 18 amino acids. Deletions cut 4 bases from V and 0 bases from J, with 16 bases between. From germline, CDR1 is LNHNV and CDR2 YYDKDF (reference sequence). The CDR3 DNA follows: TGTGCCACCAGCAAGGTGGACAGTCTCCTCTCTGGGGCCAACGTCCTGACTTTC. It translates to CATSKVDSLLSGANVLTF.

V usage is TRBV6-2 or TRBV6-3 and J usage is TRBJ2-1; 9 bases align to TRBD2. Germline CDR1 is MNHEY and CDR2 is SVGEGT. The ends lost 10 bases at V and 1 base at J; junction bases unmatched: 2. The CDR3 contains 13 residues. CDR3 residues: CAITSGSYNEQFF. The CDR3 region has the DNA TGTGCCATTACTAGCGGGTCCTACAATGAGCAGTTCTTC.

The V and J genes are TRBV3-1 and TRBJ1-2; D may be TRBD1 (5 bases). This CDR3 comprises 18 residues. Looked up from germline, CDR1 is LGHDT and CDR2 is YNNKEL (reference sequence). V was pared by 0 bases and J by 0 bases, with 17 bases between. The CDR3 nucleotides are TGTGCCAGCAGCCAAGATCTGGGACGGGGGTCCGCTAACTATGGCTACACCTTC. Residues: CASSQDLGRGSANYGYTF.

The chain has TRBV20-1 and TRBJ2-5, with 9 positions matching TRBD2. The J call may be faulty, since TRBJ2-7 better matches the DNA end. The CDR3 has 14 residues. Germline values: CDR1 DFQATT, CDR2 SNEGSKA (reference sequence). CDR3 in amino acids: CSATRLAVPYEQYF. DNA for the CDR3: TGCAGTGCTACAAGACTAGCGGTACCCTACGAGCAGTACTTC.

This chain uses TRBV20-1 with TRBJ1-2; D gene unclear. The V end lost 3 bases, the J end lost 0 bases, and 11 bases lay between the germline ends. The V gene's germline CDR1 is DFQATT and CDR2 SNEGSKA (reference sequence). The CDR3 is 14 amino acids. CDR3 nucleotides: TGCAGTGCTAGTGGACTTGGATCTAACTATGGCTACACCTTC. Its translation: CSASGLGSNYGYTF.

There are a few counts of this clonotype. This rearrangement joins TRBV7-2 to TRBJ2-7; the match to TRBD2 covers 7 bases. The CDR3 covers 15 residues. Germline lookup yields CDR1 SGHTA and CDR2 FQGNSA. Germline trimming cut 4 bases from V and 10 bases from J; bases unmatched to any gene: 16. The CDR3 sequence is CASSSSSVTSGAQYF. CDR3 DNA sequence: TGTGCCAGCAGCTCGTCTAGCGTTACGAGCGGGGCCCAGTACTTC.

The chain employs TRBV2 and TRBJ2-3, with D tentatively TRBD1 or TRBD2 (6 bases each). Germline CDR1 reads SNHLY; CDR2 reads FYNNEI. The CDR3 contains 13 residues. The germline V and J ends were trimmed by 10 bases and 6 bases, with 17 bases remaining between them. In DNA, the CDR3 is TGTGCCATCTCTGATATAGGGGGGGATACGCAGTATTTT. As protein: CAISDIGGDTQYF.